This T cell receptor beta chain stems from a study of T cell repertoires in cytomegalovirus infection. This CDR3 is built from 14 residues. Germline V gives CDR1 SEHNR, CDR2 FQNEAQ (reference sequence). Trimming took off 1 base at V and 7 bases at J, with 8 bases between the two ends. There are a few counts of this clonotype. Its matching antigen is unknown. A single record per CDR3 protein comes from TCRdb applying MiXCR to the reads. The sample has about 100,000 distinct CDR3 sequences, 35% to 50% seen once. The clonotype was recovered from a human donor in good health (CMV status not recorded). Some clones in this sample may be carry-over from other donors' samples. The chain is built from TRBV7-9 and TRBJ1-6; D is undetermined. This specimen consisted of CD8+ T cells from cultured PBMCs, obtained from culture after CMV antigen stimulation. CDR3 sequence (DNA): TGTGCCAGCAGCTTAGTGGTGGGGAATTCACCCCTCCACTTT. It is translated as CASSLVVGNSPLHF.